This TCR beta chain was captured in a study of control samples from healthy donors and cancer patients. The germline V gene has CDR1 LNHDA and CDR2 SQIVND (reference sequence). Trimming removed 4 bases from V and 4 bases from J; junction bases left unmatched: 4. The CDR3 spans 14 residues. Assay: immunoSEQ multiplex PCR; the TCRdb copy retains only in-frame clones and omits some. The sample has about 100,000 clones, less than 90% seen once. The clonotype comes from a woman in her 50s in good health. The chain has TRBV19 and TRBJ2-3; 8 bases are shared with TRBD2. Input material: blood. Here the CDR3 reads CASSTGGPPDTQYF. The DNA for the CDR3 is TGTGCCAGTAGTACGGGGGGGCCCCCAGATACGCAGTATTTT.